The present T cell receptor beta chain was sequenced within a study of blood T cell repertoires in COVID-19. Profiled with immunoSEQ multiplex PCR; TCRdb holds only in-frame clones, not every one. The sample lists about 64,000 clones; 70% to 90% were seen once. The CDR3 consists of 16 residues. CDR1 and CDR2 (germline): SGHDT, YYEEEE. V lost 6 bases, J lost 7 bases, and 24 bases lay in between. The source of this sequence is a man between 65 and 85 years old with acute or convalescent COVID-19. Sequencing was done on a sample of peripheral blood. V is TRBV5-6 and J is TRBJ2-3; D is uncertain. The CDR3 protein is CASTKLVLAARNTQYF. The CDR3 DNA sequence: TGTGCCAGCACCAAGCTTGTATTAGCAGCCCGGAATACGCAGTATTTT.